The clone carrying this TCR beta chain occurred a few times. The CDR3 totals 16 residues. V lost 1 base, J lost 6 bases, and 17 bases lay in between. Germline V CDR1 and CDR2: MNHEY, SMNVEV (reference sequence). This record comes from a study of blood T cell repertoires in COVID-19. Original processing methods: Reference gene primer amplification gave nucleated cell count estimates. Sequenced by immunoSEQ multiplex PCR; TCRdb stores in-frame clones only, minus some. Clone size and V and J calls were adopted from that table, with D and trimming inferred from the DNA. The repertoire consists of 55,000 to 80,000 clones, with around 83% occurring once and the leading ten covering around 5%.

Sequenced input: peripheral blood. This receptor was taken from a man over 45 with active COVID-19. This rearrangement joins TRBV27 to TRBJ2-3, with D possibly matching TRBD1 (6 bases). CDR3 DNA: TGTGCCAGCAGTTTATTGGTTACAGGGCTTGGGGATACGCAGTATTTT. This codes for CASSLLVTGLGDTQYF.